This T cell receptor (beta chain) was sequenced in a study of cytomegalovirus exposure and HLA in healthy donors. 60 Vbeta and 13 Jbeta primers were used in PCR. Here immunoSEQ multiplex PCR was the method, and the copy in TCRdb shows in-frame clones only, minus some. The repertoire table contains about 130,000 clones. Per germline, CDR1 GTSNPN and CDR2 SVGIG (reference sequence). This CDR3 contains 13 residues. V was cut by 4 bases and J by 2 bases, with 9 bases left in between. The chain couples TRBV30 to TRBJ1-5, with a tentative D call TRBD1 (5 bases). Sequenced input: PBMCs. The sequence came from a woman in her sixties or seventies in good health and CMV-seronegative. The CDR3 nucleotides read TGTGCCTGGAACCAACAGGGCAATCAGCCCCAGCATTTT. Translated: CAWNQQGNQPQHF.